This is a list of T cell receptor beta chains from one sample in a study of CD4 T cells in relation to SARS-CoV-2 and coronaviruses. Sequencing used immunoSEQ multiplex PCR; TCRdb keeps in-frame clones, though not all of them. The data show some 65,000 clones, with around 87% seen just once and 1.6% held by the top ten. What was sequenced was memory CD4+ T cells from PBMCs. These receptors originate from a human donor in good health. Both conserved end residues are part of each CDR3. D genes are given only for firm matches. Rows may omit the clone size; those that give it use once, few, many or a size class.

cdr3_nt: TGTGCCAGCAGCGGGGACAGTGGGCATGAAAAACTGTTTTTT
cdr3_aa: CASSGDSGHEKLFF
cdr3_length: 14
clone_size: NA
d_call: TRBD1
v_call: TRBV7-8
j_call: TRBJ1-4

cdr3_nt: TGTGCCAGCAGCCCGGACAGGGTTAACTACGAGCAGTACTTC
cdr3_aa: CASSPDRVNYEQYF
cdr3_length: 14
clone_size: NA
d_call: TRBD1
v_call: TRBV11-2
j_call: TRBJ2-7

cdr3_nt: TGTGCCAGTAGTCCAGGGACAGGTTATAGCAATCAGCCCCAGCATTTT
cdr3_aa: CASSPGTGYSNQPQHF
cdr3_length: 16
clone_size: NA
d_call: TRBD1
v_call: TRBV19
j_call: TRBJ1-5

cdr3_nt: TGTGCCAGCAGCGTAGATTGGGGGGACCAAAGCGAGCAGTACTTC
cdr3_aa: CASSVDWGDQSEQYF
cdr3_length: 15
clone_size: NA
d_call: NA
v_call: TRBV9
j_call: TRBJ2-7

cdr3_nt: TGTGCCAGTAGTATACCCTCAGAGGGGGCGGGAGAAAAACTGTTTTTT
cdr3_aa: CASSIPSEGAGEKLFF
cdr3_length: 16
clone_size: NA
d_call: TRBD1
v_call: TRBV19
j_call: TRBJ1-4

cdr3_nt: TGTGCCAGCAGCCAAATGGTGGCCTCCCGGAGCTCTAGCACAGATACGCAGTATTTT
cdr3_aa: CASSQMVASRSSSTDTQYF
cdr3_length: 19
clone_size: NA
d_call: NA
v_call: TRBV3-1/TRBV3-2
j_call: TRBJ2-3

cdr3_nt: TGCGCCAGCAGCTTGGAACCAACGGGGGGCTACACCTTC
cdr3_aa: CASSLEPTGGYTF
cdr3_length: 13
clone_size: once
d_call: NA
v_call: TRBV5-1
j_call: TRBJ1-2

cdr3_nt: TGTGCCAGCAGCCAGGAGAGAGGGCGGTTCGGAAAACTGTTTTTT
cdr3_aa: CASSQERGRFGKLFF
cdr3_length: 15
clone_size: NA
d_call: NA
v_call: TRBV3-1/TRBV3-2
j_call: TRBJ1-4

cdr3_nt: TGTGCCAGTAGTATGGGTCCGGGACAGGGGGCGGACGAGCAGTACTTC
cdr3_aa: CASSMGPGQGADEQYF
cdr3_length: 16
clone_size: NA
d_call: TRBD1
v_call: TRBV19
j_call: TRBJ2-7

cdr3_nt: TGTGCCAGCAGCGACCGACGGAGGACCTTTGAAGCTTTCTTT
cdr3_aa: CASSDRRRTFEAFF
cdr3_length: 14
clone_size: medium-sized
d_call: NA
v_call: TRBV11-1
j_call: TRBJ1-1

cdr3_nt: TGTGCCAGCAGCTTAATGGGGACGGAAAACAATGAGCAGTTCTTC
cdr3_aa: CASSLMGTENNEQFF
cdr3_length: 15
clone_size: NA
d_call: NA
v_call: TRBV7-9
j_call: TRBJ2-1

cdr3_nt: TGTGCCAGCACCCGGGACAGAAATGAGCAGTTCTTC
cdr3_aa: CASTRDRNEQFF
cdr3_length: 12
clone_size: NA
d_call: TRBD1
v_call: TRBV6-5
j_call: TRBJ2-1

cdr3_nt: TGTGCCAGCTCACCCGGACAGGGGCCTTCACCCCTCCACTTT
cdr3_aa: CASSPGQGPSPLHF
cdr3_length: 14
clone_size: few
d_call: TRBD1
v_call: TRBV18
j_call: TRBJ1-6

cdr3_nt: TGTGCCAGCAGCTTAGATCCGGGAACTGAAGCTTTCTTT
cdr3_aa: CASSLDPGTEAFF
cdr3_length: 13
clone_size: NA
d_call: NA
v_call: TRBV11-3
j_call: TRBJ1-1

cdr3_nt: TGTGCCACCAGCTTTGGGGCGCCCACGAATGGACAGGGGGCTTTAGAGACCCAGTACTTC
cdr3_aa: CATSFGAPTNGQGALETQYF
cdr3_length: 20
clone_size: NA
d_call: TRBD1
v_call: TRBV24-1
j_call: TRBJ2-5

cdr3_nt: TGTGCCAGCTCACCAGGGGTTGGGAATCAGCCCCAGCATTTT
cdr3_aa: CASSPGVGNQPQHF
cdr3_length: 14
clone_size: NA
d_call: NA
v_call: TRBV18
j_call: TRBJ1-5